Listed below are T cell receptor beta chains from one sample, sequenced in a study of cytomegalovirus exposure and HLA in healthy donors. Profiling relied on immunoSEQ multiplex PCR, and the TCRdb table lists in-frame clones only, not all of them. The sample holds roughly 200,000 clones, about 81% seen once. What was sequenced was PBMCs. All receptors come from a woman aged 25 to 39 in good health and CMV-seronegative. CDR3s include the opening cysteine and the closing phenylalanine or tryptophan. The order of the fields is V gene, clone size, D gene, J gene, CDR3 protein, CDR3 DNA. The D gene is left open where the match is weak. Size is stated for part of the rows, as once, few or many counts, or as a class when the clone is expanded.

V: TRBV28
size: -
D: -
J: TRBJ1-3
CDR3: CASSLDRSSGNTIYF
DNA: TGTGCCAGCAGTTTGGACAGAAGCTCTGGAAACACCATATATTTT

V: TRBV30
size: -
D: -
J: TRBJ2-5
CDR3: CACQWTVRQETQYF
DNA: TGTGCCTGCCAATGGACAGTTAGACAAGAGACCCAGTACTTC

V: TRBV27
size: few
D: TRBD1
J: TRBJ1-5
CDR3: CASRTGQGEQPQHF
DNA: TGTGCCAGCAGGACCGGACAGGGAGAGCAGCCCCAGCATTTT

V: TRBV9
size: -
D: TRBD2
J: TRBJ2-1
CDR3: CASTERLAGTYNEQFF
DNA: TGTGCCAGCACCGAGCGGCTAGCGGGTACCTACAATGAGCAGTTCTTC

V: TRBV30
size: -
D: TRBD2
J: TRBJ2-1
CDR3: CAWAVLAGGSDEQFF
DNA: TGTGCCTGGGCCGTACTAGCGGGAGGGTCAGATGAGCAGTTCTTC

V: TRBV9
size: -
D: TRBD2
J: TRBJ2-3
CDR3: CASSVDQAGASDTQYF
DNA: TGTGCCAGCAGCGTCGATCAAGCGGGGGCCTCAGATACGCAGTATTTT

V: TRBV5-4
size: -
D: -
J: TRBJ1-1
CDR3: CASSPLGGATEAFF
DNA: TGTGCCAGCAGCCCATTAGGGGGGGCGACTGAAGCTTTCTTT

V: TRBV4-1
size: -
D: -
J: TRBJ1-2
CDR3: CASSQVGRANYGYTF
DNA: TGCGCCAGCAGCCAGGTAGGCAGGGCGAACTATGGCTACACCTTC

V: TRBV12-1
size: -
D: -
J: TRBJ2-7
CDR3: CASNGTSGRGGSSYEQYF
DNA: TGTGCCAGCAACGGGACTAGCGGGAGGGGGGGAAGCTCCTACGAGCAGTACTTC

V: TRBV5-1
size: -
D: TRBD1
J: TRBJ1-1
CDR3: CASSLDPGQGRTEAFF
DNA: TGCGCCAGCAGCTTGGATCCGGGACAGGGTCGCACTGAAGCTTTCTTT

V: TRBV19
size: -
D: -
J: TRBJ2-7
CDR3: CASSTRQVSYEQYF
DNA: TGTGCCAGTAGTACCCGTCAGGTGTCCTACGAGCAGTACTTC

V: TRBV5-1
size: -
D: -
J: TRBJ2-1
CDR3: CASSLGQSSYNEQFF
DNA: TGCGCCAGCAGCTTAGGACAGAGCTCCTACAATGAGCAGTTCTTC

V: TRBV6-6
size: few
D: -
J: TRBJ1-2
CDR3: CASSSNTGTNYGYTF
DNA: TGTGCCAGCAGTTCTAACACAGGGACTAACTATGGCTACACCTTC

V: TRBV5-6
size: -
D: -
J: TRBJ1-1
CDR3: CASNLQGLNTEAFF
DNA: TGTGCCAGCAACCTTCAGGGGCTGAACACTGAAGCTTTCTTT

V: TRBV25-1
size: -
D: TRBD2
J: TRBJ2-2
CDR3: CASAGGSSGYTGELFF
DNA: TGTGCCAGCGCCGGGGGGTCTAGCGGATACACCGGGGAGCTGTTTTTT

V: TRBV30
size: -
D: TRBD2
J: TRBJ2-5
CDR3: CAWGTSQETQYF
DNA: TGTGCCTGGGGGACTAGTCAAGAGACCCAGTACTTC

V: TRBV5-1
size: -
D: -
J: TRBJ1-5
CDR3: CASSLGGDRNQPQHF
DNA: TGCGCCAGCAGCTTGGGAGGTGACAGAAATCAGCCCCAGCATTTT

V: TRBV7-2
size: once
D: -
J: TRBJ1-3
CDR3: CASSLEVRSSGNTIYF
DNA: TGTGCCAGCAGCTTAGAAGTCCGTAGCTCTGGAAACACCATATATTTT

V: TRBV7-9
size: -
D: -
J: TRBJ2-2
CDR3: CASSSPAGMNTGELFF
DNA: TGTGCCAGCAGCTCCCCGGCAGGGATGAACACCGGGGAGCTGTTTTTT

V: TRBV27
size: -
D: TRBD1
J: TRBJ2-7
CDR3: CASSRNRGSYEQYF
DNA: TGTGCCAGCAGCCGAAACAGGGGTTCCTACGAGCAGTACTTC

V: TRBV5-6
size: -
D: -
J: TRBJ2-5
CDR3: CASKVGAGETQYF
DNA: TGTGCCAGCAAAGTGGGGGCCGGAGAGACCCAGTACTTC

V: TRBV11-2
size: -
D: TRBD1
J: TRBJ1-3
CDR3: CASSPRQGRNSGNTIYF
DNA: TGTGCCAGCAGCCCGAGACAGGGAAGGAACTCTGGAAACACCATATATTTT

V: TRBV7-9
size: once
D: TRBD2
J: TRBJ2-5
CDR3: CASSPGASGSPETQYF
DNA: TGTGCCAGCAGCCCGGGGGCTAGCGGGAGTCCGGAGACCCAGTACTTC

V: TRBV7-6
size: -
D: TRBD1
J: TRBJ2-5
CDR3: CASGRTGWGETQYF
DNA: TGTGCCAGCGGACGGACAGGGTGGGGGGAGACCCAGTACTTC

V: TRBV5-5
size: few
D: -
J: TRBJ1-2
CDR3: CASSLGGTYGYTF
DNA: TGTGCCAGCAGCTTGGGCGGAACCTATGGCTACACCTTC

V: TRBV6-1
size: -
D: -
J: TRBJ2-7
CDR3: CASNRGLIYEQYF
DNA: TGTGCCAGCAATAGGGGACTGATCTACGAGCAGTACTTC

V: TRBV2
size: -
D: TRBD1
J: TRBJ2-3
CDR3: CASSEGDRGMDTQYF
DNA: TGTGCCAGCAGTGAAGGGGACAGGGGGATGGATACGCAGTATTTT

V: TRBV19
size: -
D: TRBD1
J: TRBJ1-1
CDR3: CASSNRGASSNTEAFF
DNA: TGTGCCAGTAGTAACAGGGGGGCAAGTTCGAACACTGAAGCTTTCTTT

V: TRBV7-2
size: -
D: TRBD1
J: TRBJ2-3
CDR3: CASSSGTGRTTYTQYF
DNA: TGTGCCAGCAGCTCGGGGACAGGGCGCACTACATATACGCAGTATTTT

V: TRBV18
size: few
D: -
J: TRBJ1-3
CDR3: CASSPRSTGSGNTIYF
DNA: TGTGCCAGCTCACCACGGTCTACGGGCTCTGGAAACACCATATATTTT

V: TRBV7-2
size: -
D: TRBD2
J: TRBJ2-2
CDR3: CASSPISGGAGTGELFF
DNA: TGTGCCAGCAGCCCGATTAGCGGGGGGGCGGGCACCGGGGAGCTGTTTTTT

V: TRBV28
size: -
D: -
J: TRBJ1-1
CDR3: CASSLRRGSTEAFF
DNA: TGTGCCAGCAGTTTAAGGAGGGGCTCCACTGAAGCTTTCTTT

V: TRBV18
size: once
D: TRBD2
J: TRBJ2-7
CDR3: CASSPQGTSGGSSYEQYF
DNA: TGTGCCAGCTCACCACAGGGGACTAGCGGGGGGTCCTCCTACGAGCAGTACTTC

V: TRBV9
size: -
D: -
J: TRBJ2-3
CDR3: CASSVEQGRSTDTQYF
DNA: TGTGCCAGCAGCGTAGAACAGGGGAGGAGCACAGATACGCAGTATTTT

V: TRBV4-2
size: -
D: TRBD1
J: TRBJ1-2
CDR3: CASSHDRGGYTF
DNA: TGTGCCAGCAGCCATGACAGGGGTGGCTACACCTTC

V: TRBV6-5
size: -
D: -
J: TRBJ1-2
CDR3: CASSPRGRANYGYTF
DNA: TGTGCCAGCAGTCCCCGGGGAAGAGCTAACTATGGCTACACCTTC

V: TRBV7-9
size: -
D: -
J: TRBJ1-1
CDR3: CASSPPSNTEAFF
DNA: TGTGCCAGCAGCCCCCCATCGAACACTGAAGCTTTCTTT

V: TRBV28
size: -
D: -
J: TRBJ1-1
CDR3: CASSGQHTEAFF
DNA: TGTGCCAGCAGCGGACAGCACACTGAAGCTTTCTTT

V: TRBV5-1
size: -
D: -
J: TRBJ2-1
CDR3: CASSEGQRYNEQFF
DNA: TGCGCCAGCAGCGAAGGACAGAGGTACAATGAGCAGTTCTTC

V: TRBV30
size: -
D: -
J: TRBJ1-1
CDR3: CAWSVFLANTEAFF
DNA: TGTGCCTGGAGTGTATTTTTGGCGAACACTGAAGCTTTCTTT

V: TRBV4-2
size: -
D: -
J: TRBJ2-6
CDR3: CASSPGNSGANVLTF
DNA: TGTGCCAGCAGCCCGGGGAACTCTGGGGCCAACGTCCTGACTTTC

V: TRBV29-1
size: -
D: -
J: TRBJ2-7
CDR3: CSVVHRYEQYF
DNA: TGCAGCGTTGTACATCGCTACGAGCAGTACTTC

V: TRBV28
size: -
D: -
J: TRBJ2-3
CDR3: CASSLKFQASTDTQYF
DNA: TGTGCCAGCAGTTTGAAGTTCCAGGCTAGCACAGATACGCAGTATTTT

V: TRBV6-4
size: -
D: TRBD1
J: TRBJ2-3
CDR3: CASSGGQAGDTQYF
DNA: TGTGCCAGCAGTGGAGGACAGGCAGGAGATACGCAGTATTTT

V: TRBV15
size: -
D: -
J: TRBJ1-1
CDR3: CATSRDRILNTEAFF
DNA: TGTGCCACCAGCAGAGACAGGATTTTGAACACTGAAGCTTTCTTT

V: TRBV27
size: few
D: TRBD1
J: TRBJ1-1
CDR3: CASSLLSRGLGQAQGAEAFF
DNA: TGTGCCAGCAGTTTATTGTCTAGAGGCTTAGGACAGGCCCAGGGGGCTGAAGCTTTCTTT

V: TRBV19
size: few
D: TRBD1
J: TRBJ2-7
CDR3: CASSLGGTGPLEYEQYF
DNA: TGTGCCAGTAGCCTCGGCGGGACAGGGCCGTTAGAGTACGAGCAGTACTTC

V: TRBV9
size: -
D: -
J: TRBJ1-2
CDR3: CASSKRQPSVYGYTF
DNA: TGTGCCAGCAGCAAACGACAGCCCTCAGTCTATGGCTACACCTTC

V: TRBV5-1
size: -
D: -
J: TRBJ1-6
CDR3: CASSLDRATYNSPLHF
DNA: TGCGCCAGCAGCTTGGACAGGGCAACCTATAATTCACCCCTCCACTTT

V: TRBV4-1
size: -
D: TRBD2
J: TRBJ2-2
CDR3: CASSQDIRLSGGTGELFF
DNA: TGCGCCAGCAGCCAAGATATAAGACTAAGCGGGGGGACCGGGGAGCTGTTTTTT

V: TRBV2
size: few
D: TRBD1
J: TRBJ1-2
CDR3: CASSITGGDDYTF
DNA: TGTGCCAGCAGCATCACAGGGGGAGATGACTACACCTTC

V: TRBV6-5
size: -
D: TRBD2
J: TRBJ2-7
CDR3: CASSYWSGRSTYEQYF
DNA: TGTGCCAGCAGTTACTGGAGCGGGAGGAGTACCTACGAGCAGTACTTC

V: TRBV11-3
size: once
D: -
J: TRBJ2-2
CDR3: CASSPWTEMNTGELFF
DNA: TGTGCCAGCAGCCCCTGGACAGAAATGAACACCGGGGAGCTGTTTTTT

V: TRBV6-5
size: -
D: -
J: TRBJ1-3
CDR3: CASSYSGGSGNTIYF
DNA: TGTGCCAGCAGTTACTCAGGGGGCTCTGGAAACACCATATATTTT

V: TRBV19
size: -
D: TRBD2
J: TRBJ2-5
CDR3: CASSMGLAPETQYF
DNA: TGTGCCAGTAGTATGGGACTAGCCCCCGAGACCCAGTACTTC

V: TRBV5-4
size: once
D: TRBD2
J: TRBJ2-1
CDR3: CASSSGGGRPSYNEQFF
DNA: TGTGCCAGCAGCTCGGGCGGCGGGAGGCCCTCCTACAATGAGCAGTTCTTC

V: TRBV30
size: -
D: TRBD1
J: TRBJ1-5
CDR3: CAYDRQGSNQPQHF
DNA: TGTGCCTACGACAGACAGGGAAGCAATCAGCCCCAGCATTTT

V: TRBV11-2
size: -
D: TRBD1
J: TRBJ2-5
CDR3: CASSPPGQQETQYF
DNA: TGTGCCAGCAGCCCCCCGGGACAGCAAGAGACCCAGTACTTC